The 11 T cell receptor beta chains listed next were all sequenced from one sample in a study of T cells in Graves' hyperthyroidism and ophthalmopathy. Amplified TCR beta CDR3 regions came from RNA transcripts. First-round RT-PCR of the TCR CDR3 relied on the HTBI primer set. MiXCR was run by TCRdb on the multiplex PCR reads, yielding one entry per CDR3 protein. The sample has a few hundred thousand distinct CDR3 sequences; over 35% are singletons. Material: peripheral blood or thyroid tissue (not recorded which). Receptors originate from an adult woman with Graves' disease, either hyperthyroidism or ophthalmopathy (not recorded which).

This chain links TRBV7-9 with TRBJ2-2, with D possibly matching TRBD2 (6 bases). The V and J ends lost 5 bases and 7 bases respectively, with 14 bases between them. The CDR3 contains 14 residues. Per germline, CDR1 SEHNR and CDR2 FQNEAQ (reference sequence). The chain's CDR3 is CASSVIGEVGELFF. DNA of the CDR3: TGTGCCAGCAGCGTGATAGGGGAGGTCGGGGAGCTGTTTTTT.

This clonotype was counted a single time. This chain links TRBV29-1 with TRBJ2-5; 8 bases align to TRBD1. The CDR3 has 12 amino acids. The germline gives CDR1 SQVTM, CDR2 ANQGSEA. CDR3 loop: CSSGTGGETQYF. CDR3 in DNA: TGCAGTTCGGGGACAGGAGGCGAGACCCAGTACTTC.

This clonotype was seen repeatedly, ten times or more. The chain recombines TRBV7-2 with TRBJ2-3; possible D gene TRBD2, 5 bases. The CDR3 has 13 residues. Germline V CDR1 and CDR2: SGHTA, FQGNSA. Trimming cost V 6 bases and J 3 bases, with 10 bases left between them. The CDR3, as DNA: TGTGCCAGCAGTCAAGTAGCGACAGATACGCAGTATTTT. Translated: CASSQVATDTQYF.

This clonotype was counted between two and nine times. This chain uses TRBV2 with TRBJ2-5; no clear D. This CDR3 has 12 residues. The V end was cut by 7 bases, the J end by 5 bases, with 11 bases between. The germline V gene encodes CDR1 SNHLY and CDR2 FYNNEI. The CDR3 spells CASTGGRETQYF. DNA for the CDR3: TGTGCCAGCACAGGCGGCCGGGAGACCCAGTACTTC.

The genes are TRBV7-2 and TRBJ2-5; D possibly corresponds to TRBD1 (7 bases). Trimming took off 9 bases at V and 5 bases at J, with 22 bases between the two ends. The CDR3 consists of 15 residues. Germline V gives CDR1 SGHTA, CDR2 FQGNSA. The CDR3 here is CASSVGGTAGETQYF. The CDR3 nucleotides read TGTGCCAGTAGTGTAGGGGGGACAGCCGGCGAGACCCAGTACTTC.

V usage is TRBV7-2 and J usage is TRBJ2-5; maybe TRBD1 (5 bases). V gave up 8 bases and J gave up 5 bases, with 12 bases separating them. Germline V gives CDR1 SGHTA, CDR2 FQGNSA. The CDR3 runs 12 residues. The CDR3 sequence: CASCGDSETQYF. The CDR3 coding sequence is TGTGCCAGCTGCGGCGACAGCGAGACCCAGTACTTC.

The chain combines TRBV9 with TRBJ2-7, with D maybe TRBD1 (6 bases). Trimming cost V 0 bases and J 2 bases, with 9 bases left between them. This CDR3 spans 14 amino acids. The germline CDR1 and CDR2 sequences are SGDLS and YYNGEE. CDR3 amino acids: CASSVGDIAYEQYF. CDR3 nucleotide sequence: TGTGCCAGCAGCGTAGGGGACATCGCCTACGAGCAGTACTTC. Complete variable domain (other parts from reference TRBV9 and TRBJ2-7): DSGVTQTPKHLITATGQRVTLRCSPRSGDLSVYWYQQSLDQGLQFLIQYYNGEERAKGNILERFSAQQFPDLHSELNLSSLELGDSALYFCASSVGDIAYEQYFGPGTRLTVT.

This clonotype has a handful of counts. This rearrangement joins TRBV7-9 to TRBJ1-1; D is uncertain. The CDR3 has 15 residues. Trimming removed 11 bases from V and 0 bases from J, with 19 bases in between. Germline V gene data show CDR1 as SEHNR and CDR2 as FQNEAQ (reference sequence). The CDR3 DNA reads TGTGCCTGCCGGGAGGGAATGACAATGAACACTGAAGCTTTCTTT. Its translation: CACREGMTMNTEAFF.

This clonotype has at least ten counts. The J gene is TRBJ1-2, the V gene TRBV29-1, with no clear D. V lost 7 bases, J lost 7 bases, and 10 bases lay in between. The CDR3 loop spans 10 amino acids. The germline V gene encodes CDR1 SQVTM and CDR2 ANQGSEA. The CDR3 region has the DNA TGCAGCGCCAACAGTGGTGGCTACACCTTC. Encoded protein: CSANSGGYTF.

The rearrangement joins TRBV19 to TRBJ1-1, with a tentative D call TRBD1 (5 bases). V lost 2 bases and J 5 bases, leaving 12 bases between the germline ends. The CDR3 is 14 amino acids. The V gene's germline CDR1 is LNHDA and CDR2 SQIVND (reference sequence). The CDR3 loop is CASSISRGSTEAFF. The CDR3 DNA reads TGTGCCAGTAGTATATCGCGGGGGTCAACTGAAGCTTTCTTT.

This clonotype was seen just once. The rearrangement joins TRBV19 to TRBJ2-2, with D perhaps matching TRBD1 or TRBD2 (5 bases each). Trimming shortened V by 0 bases and J by 6 bases, and 8 bases separated the two germline ends. The CDR3 has 14 amino acids. Germline V CDR1 and CDR2: LNHDA, SQIVND (reference sequence). CDR3 in DNA: TGTGCCAGTAGTATAGATCGGGGCGCCGGGGAGCTGTTTTTT. Translation: CASSIDRGAGELFF.